This is a list of T cell receptor beta chains from one sample in a study of follicular helper T cells after annual influenza vaccination. Here immunoSEQ multiplex PCR was the method, and the copy in TCRdb shows in-frame clones only, minus some. The repertoire holds fewer than 9,000 clones, with nearly 90% as singletons. This sample comprised CXCR5+ CD38- circulating T follicular helper cells from blood, obtained 7 days after influenza vaccination. Receptor source: an adult who received the influenza vaccine. The CDR3 runs from the conserved cysteine through the conserved F or W. The order of the fields is J gene, V gene, CDR3 protein.

TRBJ2-3 TRBV4-3 CASSQAGDTQYF
TRBJ2-6 TRBV29-1 CRGGGRSGANVLTF
TRBJ2-1 TRBV19 CASSIMTAAYNEQFF
TRBJ2-5 TRBV7-7 CASSPLAALQETQYF
TRBJ2-3 TRBV28 CASSLRVSDTQYF
TRBJ1-2 TRBV19 CASQRQGGYTF
TRBJ1-1 TRBV20-1 CSAMGQWAFF
TRBJ2-1 TRBV7-3 CASSPFAATSGTEQFF
TRBJ2-2 TRBV27 CASTVIGAIKTGELFF
TRBJ2-5 TRBV7-2 CASSLVVRSQETQYF
TRBJ2-1 TRBV13 CASSLGMAGAHEQFF
TRBJ2-5 TRBV19 CASSIVGEGGETQYF
TRBJ2-3 TRBV4-1 CASSQDSSGGARDTQYF
TRBJ2-1 TRBV30 CAYNPGLGFNEQFF
TRBJ1-2 TRBV6-4 CASSDSPGESVYGYTF
TRBJ2-7 TRBV7-2 CASSPRQGAVYEQYF
TRBJ2-1 TRBV6-4 CASSDGMQGYNEQFF
TRBJ2-3 TRBV6-6 CASSLGLAGDTQYF
TRBJ2-7 TRBV28 CASSFSGPRMEQYF
TRBJ1-4 TRBV5-6 CASSFTATNEKLFF
TRBJ1-4 TRBV29-1 CSVEDPDTGANEKLFF
TRBJ2-2 TRBV5-6 CASSSLGDRVGGELFF
TRBJ2-1 TRBV28 CASSPGGGLFYNEQFF
TRBJ1-2 TRBV19 CASSIARADRGYGYTF
TRBJ2-7 TRBV7-2 CASSLGRVTSYEQYF
TRBJ1-2 TRBV15 CATSRGQGARDYGYTF
TRBJ2-2 TRBV6-6 CASRGGLAGNTGELFF
TRBJ2-3 TRBV4-3 CASSQENLAGGPYSTQYF
TRBJ1-3 TRBV7-8 CASSSTGTANSGNTIYF
TRBJ2-5 TRBV5-8 CASSSGQGSGTSGIEETQYF
TRBJ2-3 TRBV11-2 CASSLRDPSTDTQYF
TRBJ2-2 TRBV25-1 CASSEGVVGTGELFF
TRBJ2-6 TRBV28 CASSRRVAGANVLTF
TRBJ2-1 TRBV5-4 CASSWGLSNEQFF
TRBJ2-1 TRBV10-3 CAIRGGEVNEQFF
TRBJ2-2 TRBV27 CASSLYLGAGELFF
TRBJ1-1 TRBV10-3 CAISKTGGNTEAFF
TRBJ2-2 TRBV2 CASTYGIGTGELFF
TRBJ2-1 TRBV6-5 CASRPAGGQYNEQFF
TRBJ2-6 TRBV4-3 CASSQETGSGANVLTF
TRBJ2-5 TRBV4-1 CASSRRQLQETQYF
TRBJ2-3 TRBV4-1 CASSQDQGYTQYF
TRBJ1-2 TRBV30 CAWSVSKGGYTF
TRBJ2-1 TRBV5-1 CASSPGTGENEQFF
TRBJ1-5 TRBV15 CATSREWGQPQHF
TRBJ2-7 TRBV11-2 CASSPRSITWTSGTYEQYF
TRBJ1-3 TRBV10-3 CAISAGGTIYF
TRBJ2-3 TRBV19 CASGTTGTDTQYF
TRBJ2-1 TRBV7-3 CASSLGLAGVVGNEQFF
TRBJ1-5 TRBV4-1 CASSHFGGGQPQHF
TRBJ2-6 TRBV19 CASSIQPRTFSGANVLTF
TRBJ2-1 TRBV5-4 CASSLKSGLVNEQFF
TRBJ2-3 TRBV7-3 CASSRDSSRGDTQYF
TRBJ1-2 TRBV2 CASSEDRDRVSYGYTF